The sequence of this T cell receptor (beta chain) was determined in a study of blood T cell repertoires in COVID-19. Profiling relied on immunoSEQ multiplex PCR, and the TCRdb table lists in-frame clones only, not all of them. The data show tens of thousands of clones, approximately 74% seen once. Germline V gene lookup returns CDR1 ENHRY and CDR2 SYGVKD. The CDR3 sequence is 16 residues long. With 5 bases clipped from V and 1 base from J, the junction kept 8 bases outside the gene matches. Specimen: peripheral blood. The chain couples TRBV10-3 to TRBJ1-1; TRBD1 matches 9 bases. The TCR originated in a man in his fifties or sixties with COVID-19, enrolled during active disease. The CDR3 here is CAISPTPGQGNTEAFF. As DNA, the CDR3 is TGTGCCATCAGTCCAACCCCGGGACAGGGGAACACTGAAGCTTTCTTT.